The rows below give T cell receptor beta chains drawn from one sample of a study of Ad26.COV2.S vaccination and SARS-CoV-2 variants. The repertoire was sequenced with immunoSEQ multiplex PCR; TCRdb's copy has only in-frame clones and lacks some. The repertoire includes 250,000 or so clones, around nine tenths of them detected once, and about 2.8% sits in the top ten. Here the sequenced sample was peripheral blood, taken in a trial of Ad26.COV2.S vaccine versus placebo. Receptor source: a person between 18 and 59 years old who received the Ad26.COV2.S COVID-19 vaccine or a placebo. Both conserved end residues are part of each CDR3. D genes are given only for firm matches. Clone size appears in some rows only: once, few, many, or a class for an expanded clone.

D gene	V gene	clone size	J gene	CDR3 protein	CDR3 DNA
-	TRBV7-8	-	TRBJ1-2	CASSLRDRSHNYGYTF	TGTGCCAGCAGCTTAAGAGACAGGAGTCATAACTATGGCTACACCTTC
TRBD1	TRBV4-3	once	TRBJ1-1	CASSQDLFRGRIENTEAFF	TGCGCCAGCAGCCAAGATTTATTCAGGGGGCGTATCGAGAACACTGAAGCTTTCTTT
-	TRBV9	once	TRBJ2-6	CASSPQMGGGAVEGNVLTF	TGTGCCAGCAGCCCTCAAATGGGGGGCGGGGCCGTGGAGGGCAACGTCCTGACTTTC
-	TRBV29-1	-	TRBJ1-2	CSVERGRAAGLNYGYTF	TGCAGCGTTGAACGGGGTAGGGCCGCTGGATTGAACTATGGCTACACCTTC
-	TRBV7-9	-	TRBJ2-7	CASSFPGSEQYF	TGTGCCAGCAGCTTTCCAGGGAGCGAGCAGTACTTC
-	TRBV19	-	TRBJ1-4	CASRTGRFATNEKLFF	TGTGCCAGTAGGACAGGAAGATTTGCAACTAATGAAAAACTGTTTTTT
TRBD1	TRBV3-1/TRBV3-2	once	TRBJ1-6	CASSQTGVVVNSPLHF	TGTGCCAGCAGCCAGACAGGGGTCGTCGTTAATTCACCCCTCCACTTT
TRBD2	TRBV6-4	few	TRBJ2-1	CASSGVAGGNNEQFF	TGTGCCAGCAGTGGCGTAGCGGGAGGCAACAATGAGCAGTTCTTC
TRBD1	TRBV9	-	TRBJ1-4	CASSVSPTGDGKLFF	TGTGCCAGCAGCGTAAGCCCGACAGGGGACGGAAAACTGTTTTTT
-	TRBV7-2	-	TRBJ1-4	CASSSGSHEKLFF	TGTGCCAGCAGCTCTGGGTCTCATGAAAAACTGTTTTTT
TRBD1	TRBV5-1	-	TRBJ1-4	CASSLVGGEVNEKLFF	TGCGCCAGCAGCTTGGTAGGGGGCGAGGTTAATGAAAAACTGTTTTTT
TRBD2	TRBV5-1	-	TRBJ2-2	CASSPEGSGGNTGELFF	TGCGCCAGCAGCCCCGAAGGTAGCGGGGGTAACACCGGGGAGCTGTTTTTT
-	TRBV12-3/TRBV12-4	-	TRBJ2-1	CASSRDRGDEQFF	TGTGCCAGCAGTAGGGATCGAGGAGATGAGCAGTTCTTC
-	TRBV7-2	-	TRBJ1-6	CASSPSEREWNSPLHF	TGTGCCAGCAGCCCCTCCGAAAGGGAATGGAATTCACCCCTCCACTTT
TRBD2	TRBV9	-	TRBJ2-1	CASSVVGGAIGTSDEQFF	TGTGCCAGCAGCGTAGTAGGGGGTGCCATCGGGACTAGCGATGAGCAGTTCTTC
TRBD2	TRBV4-1	-	TRBJ2-3	CASSHLTLGAGGGDTQYF	TGCGCCAGCAGCCACCTCACCCTGGGAGCGGGGGGGGGAGATACGCAGTATTTT
TRBD1	TRBV6-6	-	TRBJ2-7	CASRPPGTGNTEQYF	TGTGCCAGCAGGCCCCCCGGGACAGGGAACACCGAGCAGTACTTC
-	TRBV10-3	-	TRBJ2-5	CAISRDKQETQYF	TGTGCCATCAGTAGGGACAAACAAGAGACCCAGTACTTC
-	TRBV6-5	-	TRBJ1-4	CASSREASTNEKLFF	TGTGCCAGCAGTCGCGAGGCCTCAACTAATGAAAAACTGTTTTTT
-	TRBV7-9	-	TRBJ2-3	CASSGGLLTSTDTQYF	TGTGCCAGCAGCGGAGGACTCCTCACATCCACAGATACGCAGTATTTT
TRBD1	TRBV5-1	-	TRBJ2-5	CASSLGQGMVQETQYF	TGCGCCAGCAGCTTGGGACAGGGGATGGTCCAAGAGACCCAGTACTTC
-	TRBV6-5	-	TRBJ1-1	CASKGRVGFAEAFF	TGTGCCAGCAAGGGCAGGGTGGGTTTCGCTGAAGCTTTCTTT
-	TRBV4-2	-	TRBJ2-7	CASSQESSSSYEQYF	TGTGCCAGCAGCCAAGAATCTAGCAGCTCCTACGAGCAGTACTTC
-	TRBV30	-	TRBJ1-2	CAWRLQGTSGGYTF	TGTGCGTGGCGCCTGCAGGGGACCTCCGGCGGCTACACCTTC
TRBD1	TRBV6-5	-	TRBJ2-2	CASRADRGHDGELFF	TGTGCCAGCAGGGCGGACAGGGGGCATGACGGGGAGCTGTTTTTT
-	TRBV9	-	TRBJ1-6	CASSPRSGGNSPLHF	TGTGCCAGCAGCCCCCGGTCTGGGGGGAATTCACCCCTCCACTTT
-	TRBV18	once	TRBJ1-2	CASSPRDGVYGYTF	TGTGCCAGCTCACCACGGGACGGCGTCTATGGCTACACCTTC
TRBD1	TRBV5-4	-	TRBJ2-7	CASSLVGTASYEQYF	TGTGCCAGCAGCTTGGTCGGGACAGCTTCCTACGAGCAGTACTTC
-	TRBV5-1	many	TRBJ1-2	CASSLIPAGANYGYTF	TGCGCCAGCAGCTTGATCCCGGCAGGAGCTAACTATGGCTACACCTTC
-	TRBV6-5	-	TRBJ1-5	CASSRQWQGNQPQHF	TGTGCCAGCAGTCGCCAATGGCAAGGCAATCAGCCCCAGCATTTT
-	TRBV6-2/TRBV6-3	-	TRBJ2-7	CASSDYEQYF	TGTGCCAGCAGTGACTACGAGCAGTACTTC
TRBD2	TRBV5-4	-	TRBJ2-3	CASSLSGGGVTQYF	TGTGCCAGCAGCTTGTCGGGCGGGGGGGTTACGCAGTATTTT
TRBD1	TRBV24-1	-	TRBJ2-2	CATSDTSGQGNTGELFF	TGTGCCACCAGTGATACCTCGGGACAGGGGAACACCGGGGAGCTGTTTTTT
TRBD2	TRBV9	-	TRBJ2-1	CASSSRVAGDLSGRNEQFF	TGTGCCAGCAGCTCGAGGGTAGCGGGCGACCTCTCCGGGCGCAATGAGCAGTTCTTC
-	TRBV29-1	-	TRBJ2-3	CSVGGASTDTQYF	TGCAGCGTTGGGGGGGCCTCCACAGATACGCAGTATTTT
TRBD1	TRBV12-5	once	TRBJ2-7	CASGFRDRGLLRYEQYF	TGTGCTAGTGGTTTCAGAGACAGGGGATTGTTACGCTACGAGCAGTACTTC
-	TRBV7-2	-	TRBJ2-3	CASSSDGATDTQYF	TGTGCCAGCAGCTCTGACGGGGCCACAGATACGCAGTATTTT
-	TRBV9	-	TRBJ1-4	CASSVESGRQEKLFF	TGTGCCAGCAGCGTAGAATCAGGGAGGCAAGAAAAACTGTTTTTT
-	TRBV29-1	-	TRBJ1-2	CSVEDRTGDYGYTF	TGCAGCGTTGAAGATAGGACGGGGGACTATGGCTACACCTTC
TRBD2	TRBV7-2	-	TRBJ2-7	CASSPQGSGGRYF	TGTGCCAGCAGCCCCCAGGGAAGCGGGGGCCGCTACTTC
-	TRBV6-5	-	TRBJ2-4	CASSYSEGDRIQYF	TGTGCCAGCAGTTACTCGGAAGGGGATCGGATTCAGTACTTC
-	TRBV12-3/TRBV12-4	few	TRBJ2-7	CASSRGGEQYF	TGTGCCAGCAGCCGGGGCGGCGAGCAGTACTTC
-	TRBV21-1	once	TRBJ2-3	CAHPQGRLAGGSGTDTQYF	TGTGCTCACCCCCAAGGACGGCTAGCGGGGGGGAGTGGCACAGATACGCAGTATTTT
-	TRBV7-8	few	TRBJ1-4	CASSLGRRRGRANEKLFF	TGTGCCAGCAGCTTAGGGAGACGGCGGGGGCGGGCTAATGAAAAACTGTTTTTT